This T cell receptor (beta chain) is from a study of identical twins (dated by TCRdb to about 2016). Broadly, across the study: To test whether fetal clonotypes persist, this study deep-sequenced TCR alpha and beta repertoires from monozygotic twins, from unrelated adults of various ages, and from cord blood. To rule out contamination, the twin experiments were replicated at different times with different library preparation protocols.

The paper as a whole reports these results and caveats: Abundant cord blood beta clonotypes had fewer insertions, young adult naive repertoires showed a similar but weaker trend, and memory repertoires showed no such trend. Compared with coincidental sharing between unrelated individuals, out-of-frame TCR alpha sequences shared between twins had an excess of sequences with low generation probability. Excess twin sharing in beta out-of-frame sequences was weaker because fewer shared sequences lowered the signal-to-noise ratio. In monozygotic twins, recombination models systematically underestimated out-of-frame TCR alpha sharing, but the models matched the sharing seen between unrelated individuals. Invariant T cells such as MAIT and iNKT could partly confound zero-insertion analyses, although diverse VJ usage argued against such confounding for most clonotypes. Because the same donors could not be followed over many years, conclusions were based on cross-sectional statistical analysis.

This clonotype was counted only a few times. The antigen this receptor binds is unknown. Per-base quality was not reported, and no clone a single base away is much larger than it. Only healthy Caucasian donors were included. Three pairs of female monozygotic twins, all aged about 18 to 30 years, made up the twin cohort. Positive isolation kits from Invitrogen were used to isolate the CD4+ and CD8+ T cell populations. Its CDR3 holds 15 amino acids, cysteine through phenylalanine. Here the CDR3 DNA is all that survives: 45 bases in frame from base 1. CDR1 and CDR2 are drawn from the germline V gene (reference sequence): SEHNR, FQNEAQ. V ends up 5 bases short and J 4 bases short, with an unmatched junction base count of 4. Receptor libraries were prepared by 5' RACE. Sequenced using an Illumina HiSeq 2000. A universal primer binding site was introduced by template switching, and a unique molecular identifier was present in the final cDNA, enabling accurate counting of TCR cDNA molecules. Specific primers in the conserved constant-segment region were used to synthesize first-strand cDNA for the TCR alpha and beta chains. To control for contamination, every cDNA library was double barcoded, receiving both a SMART-Mk sample barcode and Illumina barcodes. Two successive PCR steps introduced TruSeq adapter sequences along with Illumina sample barcodes. Sequencing of the TCR alpha and beta cDNA libraries was done on the Illumina HiSeq platform using custom primers. From the authors' description of their analysis: Raw reads were processed with MiGEC to extract unique molecular identifiers, and MiXCR was used to determine CDR3 positions. For each individual, recombination models were inferred using an EM algorithm with the repgenHMM and IGoR tools. The analysis of shared clonotypes was done with the tcR package in R, with sharing normalized by the product of cloneset sizes. Out-of-frame nonproductive sequences were analyzed to study raw recombination free of thymic and clonal selection effects. TCRdb reanalyzed the raw reads on its own, using fastp at Q25 for trimming and MiXCR for clone calling, and kept in-frame beta chains. One record per CDR3 amino acid sequence lists the most common genes and DNA. TCRdb, not the authors, supplied the V and J calls. Within this sample are some 210,000 distinct CDR3 sequences, with around a sixth of them counted one time only. The ten largest make up about 38% of the sample.

This sample was also put to use in a study of T cells expressing NK-cell markers. Per that second paper: In sorted CD3+CD56+NKG2C+, CD3+CD56+NKG2C- and CD3+CD56-NKG2C+ T-cell subsets from several donors, TCR beta-chain repertoires were profiled. Among the eight sequenced donors, only one was HCMV-seronegative, while the other seven were HCMV-seropositive. To restrict sorting to alphabetaTCR-expressing T cells, an anti-gammadeltaTCR antibody was added in several experiments. For several donors, the dominant CD3+CD56+NKG2C+ clonotypes were among the top 10 CD8+ clonotypes and accounted for roughly 1.0-7.5% of CD8+ T cells. Those dominant clonotypes were again the most abundant among CD3+CD56-NKG2C+ cells in several donors, at roughly 28.3-65%. Whether the expanded NKG2C-expressing T cell clones were specific for HCMV antigens remained unclear. Randomly selected healthy volunteers, three men and five women, were used as the eight sequenced donors. HCMV serostatus was determined by detecting HCMV-specific IgG in serum with a commercial ELISA kit. Reads were demultiplexed and grouped by UMI with MIGEC, and clonotypes were assembled and quantified with MiTCR. To remove erroneous sequences, TCR cDNA sequences were retained only when supported by two or more reads. Downstream repertoire analysis used the tcR package, and clonotypes were matched across fractions by CDR3 nucleotide sequence plus V segment. VDJmatch was used to annotate antigen specificity against VDJdb, with one amino acid substitution allowed in CDR3.

Here the chain combines TRBV7-9 and TRBJ2-2; the central 10 bases match TRBD1. This TCR was sampled from a woman aged 18-29 years in good health. The sequenced sample was CD8+ T cells sorted from blood. In nucleotides, the sequence is TGTGCCAGCAGCGACAGGGGGCTAGGCACCGGGGAGCTGTTTTTT. Protein translation: CASSDRGLGTGELFF.